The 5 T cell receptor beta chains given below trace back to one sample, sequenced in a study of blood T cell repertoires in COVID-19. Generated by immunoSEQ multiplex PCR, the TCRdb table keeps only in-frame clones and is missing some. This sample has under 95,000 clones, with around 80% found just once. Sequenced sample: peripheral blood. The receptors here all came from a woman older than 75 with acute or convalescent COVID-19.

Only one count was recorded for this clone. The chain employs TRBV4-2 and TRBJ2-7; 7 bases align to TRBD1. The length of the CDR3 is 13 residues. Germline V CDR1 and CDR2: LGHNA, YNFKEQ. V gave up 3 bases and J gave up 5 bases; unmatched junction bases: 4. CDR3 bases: TGTGCCAGCAGCCATAGACAGGGTGACGAGCAGTACTTC. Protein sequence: CASSHRQGDEQYF.

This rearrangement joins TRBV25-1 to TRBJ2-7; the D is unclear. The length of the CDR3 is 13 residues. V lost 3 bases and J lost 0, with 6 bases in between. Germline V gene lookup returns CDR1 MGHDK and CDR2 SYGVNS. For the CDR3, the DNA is TGTGCCAGCAGTGATCCCAACTCCTACGAGCAGTACTTC. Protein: CASSDPNSYEQYF.

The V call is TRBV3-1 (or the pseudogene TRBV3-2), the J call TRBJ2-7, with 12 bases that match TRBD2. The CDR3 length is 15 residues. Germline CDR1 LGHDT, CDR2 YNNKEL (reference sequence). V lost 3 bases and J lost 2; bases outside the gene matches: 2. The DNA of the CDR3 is TGTGCCAGCAGCCACACTAGCGGGAGGACCTACGAGCAGTACTTC. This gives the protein CASSHTSGRTYEQYF.

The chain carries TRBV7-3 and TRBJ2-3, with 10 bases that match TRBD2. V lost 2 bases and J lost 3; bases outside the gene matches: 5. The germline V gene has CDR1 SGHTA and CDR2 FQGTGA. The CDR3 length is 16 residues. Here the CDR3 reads CASSLFGLAETDTQYF. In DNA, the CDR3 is TGTGCCAGCAGCTTATTCGGACTAGCGGAAACAGATACGCAGTATTTT.

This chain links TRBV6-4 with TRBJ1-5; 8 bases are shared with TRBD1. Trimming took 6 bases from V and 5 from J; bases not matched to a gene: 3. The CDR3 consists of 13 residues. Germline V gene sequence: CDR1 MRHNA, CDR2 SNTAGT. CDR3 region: CASSEQGDQPQHF. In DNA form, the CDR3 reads TGTGCCAGCAGCGAACAGGGGGATCAGCCCCAGCATTTT.